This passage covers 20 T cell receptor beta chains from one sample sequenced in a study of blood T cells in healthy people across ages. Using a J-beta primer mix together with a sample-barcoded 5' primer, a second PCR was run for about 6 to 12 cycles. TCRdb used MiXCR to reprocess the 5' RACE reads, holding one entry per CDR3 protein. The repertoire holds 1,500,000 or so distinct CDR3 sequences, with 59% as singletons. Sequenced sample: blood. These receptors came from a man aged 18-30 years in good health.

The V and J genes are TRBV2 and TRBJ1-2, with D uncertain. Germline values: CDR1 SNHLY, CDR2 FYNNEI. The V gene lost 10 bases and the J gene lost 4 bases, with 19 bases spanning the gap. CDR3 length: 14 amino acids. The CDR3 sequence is CATPQVTLVYGYTF. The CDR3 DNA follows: TGTGCCACCCCGCAAGTCACTCTGGTCTATGGCTACACCTTC.

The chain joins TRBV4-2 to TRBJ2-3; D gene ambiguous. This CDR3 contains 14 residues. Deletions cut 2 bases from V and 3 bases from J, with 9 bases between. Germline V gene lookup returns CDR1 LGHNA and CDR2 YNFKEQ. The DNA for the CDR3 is TGTGCCAGCAGCCAACAAATACGAACAGATACGCAGTATTTT. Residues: CASSQQIRTDTQYF.

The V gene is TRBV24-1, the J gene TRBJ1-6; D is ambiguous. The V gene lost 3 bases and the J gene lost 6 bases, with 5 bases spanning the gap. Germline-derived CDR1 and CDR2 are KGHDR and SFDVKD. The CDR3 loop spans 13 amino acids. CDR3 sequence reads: CATSDRFNSPLHF. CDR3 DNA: TGTGCCACCAGTGATCGATTTAATTCACCCCTCCACTTT.

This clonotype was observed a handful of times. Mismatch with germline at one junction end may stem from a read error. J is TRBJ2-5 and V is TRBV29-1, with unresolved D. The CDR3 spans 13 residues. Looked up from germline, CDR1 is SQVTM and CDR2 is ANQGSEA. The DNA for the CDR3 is TGCAGCGTTGCGATGTTGTTTTCGGAGAACCAGTACTTC. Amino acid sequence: CSVAMLFSENQYF.

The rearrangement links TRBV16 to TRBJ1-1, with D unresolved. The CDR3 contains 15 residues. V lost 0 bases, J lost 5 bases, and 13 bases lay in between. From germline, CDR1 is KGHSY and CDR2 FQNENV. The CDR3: CASSQSGTLMTEAFF. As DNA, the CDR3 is TGTGCCAGCAGCCAATCCGGTACCTTGATGACTGAAGCTTTCTTT. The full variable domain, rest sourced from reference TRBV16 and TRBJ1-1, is GEEVAQTPKHLVRGEGQKAKLYCAPIKGHSYVFWYQQVLKNEFKFLISFQNENVFDETGMPKERFSAKCLPNSPCSLEIQATKLEDSAVYFCASSQSGTLMTEAFFGQGTRLTVV.

CDR3 sequence: CASSQDLRDPYQPQHF. Written as DNA, the CDR3 is TGCGCCAGCAGCCAAGATCTCAGGGACCCTTATCAGCCCCAGCATTTT. V usage is TRBV4-3 and J usage is TRBJ1-5, with a tentative D call TRBD1 (5 bases). Deletions cut 0 bases from V and 5 bases from J, with 14 bases between. The CDR3 covers 16 residues. In germline, CDR1 is LGHNA, CDR2 YSLEER.

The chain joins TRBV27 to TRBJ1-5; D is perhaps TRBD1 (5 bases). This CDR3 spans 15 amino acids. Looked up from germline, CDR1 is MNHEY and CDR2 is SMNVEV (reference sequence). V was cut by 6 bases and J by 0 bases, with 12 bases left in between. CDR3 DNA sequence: TGTGCCAGCAGAGCAGGGAGCGATAGCAATCAGCCCCAGCATTTT. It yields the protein CASRAGSDSNQPQHF.

This CDR3 is CASSVSGTPYNEQFF. CDR3 nucleotide sequence: TGTGCCAGCAGCGTCAGCGGGACACCATACAATGAGCAGTTCTTC. The rearrangement joins TRBV9 to TRBJ2-1, with D perhaps TRBD2 (7 bases). The CDR3 contains 15 residues. V was clipped by 2 bases and J by 4 bases, with 13 bases between them. Germline V CDR1 and CDR2: SGDLS, YYNGEE.

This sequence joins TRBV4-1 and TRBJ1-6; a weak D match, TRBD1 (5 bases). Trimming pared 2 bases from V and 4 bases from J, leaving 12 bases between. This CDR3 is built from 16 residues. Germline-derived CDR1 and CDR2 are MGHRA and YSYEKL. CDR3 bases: TGCGCCAGCAGCCAACGAGGGACCCGATATAATTCACCCCTCCACTTT. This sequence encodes CASSQRGTRYNSPLHF.

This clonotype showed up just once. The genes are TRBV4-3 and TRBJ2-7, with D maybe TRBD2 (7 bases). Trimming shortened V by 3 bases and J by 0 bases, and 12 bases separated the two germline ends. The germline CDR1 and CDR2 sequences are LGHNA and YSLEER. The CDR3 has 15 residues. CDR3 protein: CASSQGRGISYEQYF. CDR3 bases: TGCGCCAGCAGCCAGGGGAGGGGGATCTCCTACGAGCAGTACTTC.

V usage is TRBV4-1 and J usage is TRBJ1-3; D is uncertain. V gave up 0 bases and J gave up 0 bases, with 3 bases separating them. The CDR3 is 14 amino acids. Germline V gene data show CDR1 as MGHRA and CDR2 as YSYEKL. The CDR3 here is CASSQEPSGNTIYF. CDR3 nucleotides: TGCGCCAGCAGCCAAGAACCCTCTGGAAACACCATATATTTT.

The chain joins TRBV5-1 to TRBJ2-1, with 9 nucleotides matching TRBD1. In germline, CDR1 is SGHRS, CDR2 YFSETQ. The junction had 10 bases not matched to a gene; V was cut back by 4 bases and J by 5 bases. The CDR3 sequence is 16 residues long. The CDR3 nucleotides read TGCGCCAGCAGCCCCGGGCCGGGACAGGGTAACAATGAGCAGTTCTTC. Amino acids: CASSPGPGQGNNEQFF.

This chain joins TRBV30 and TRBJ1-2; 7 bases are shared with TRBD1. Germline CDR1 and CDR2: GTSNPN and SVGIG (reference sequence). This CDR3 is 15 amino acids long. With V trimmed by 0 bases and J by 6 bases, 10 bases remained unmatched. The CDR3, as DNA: TGTGCCTGGAGTGTACGGTTTGAGACAGGGAATGGCTACACCTTC. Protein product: CAWSVRFETGNGYTF.

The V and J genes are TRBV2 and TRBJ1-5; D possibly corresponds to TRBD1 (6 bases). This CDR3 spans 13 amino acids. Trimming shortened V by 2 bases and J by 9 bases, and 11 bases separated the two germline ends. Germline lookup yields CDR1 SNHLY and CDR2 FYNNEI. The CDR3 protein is CASSERGARPQHF. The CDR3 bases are TGTGCCAGCAGTGAAAGGGGGGCGCGGCCCCAGCATTTT.

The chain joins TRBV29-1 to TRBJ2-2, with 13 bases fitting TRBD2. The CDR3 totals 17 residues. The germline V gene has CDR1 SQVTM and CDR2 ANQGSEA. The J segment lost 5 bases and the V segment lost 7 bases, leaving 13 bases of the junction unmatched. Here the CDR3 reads CSGYRAGGLAGTGELFF. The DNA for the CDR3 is TGCAGCGGCTACCGGGCGGGGGGACTAGCGGGGACCGGGGAGCTGTTTTTT.

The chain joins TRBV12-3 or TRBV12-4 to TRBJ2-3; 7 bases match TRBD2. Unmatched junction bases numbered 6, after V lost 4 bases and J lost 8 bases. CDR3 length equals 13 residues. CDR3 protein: CASSYGGVGTQYF. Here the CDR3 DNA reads TGTGCCAGCAGTTATGGGGGGGTTGGTACGCAGTATTTT.

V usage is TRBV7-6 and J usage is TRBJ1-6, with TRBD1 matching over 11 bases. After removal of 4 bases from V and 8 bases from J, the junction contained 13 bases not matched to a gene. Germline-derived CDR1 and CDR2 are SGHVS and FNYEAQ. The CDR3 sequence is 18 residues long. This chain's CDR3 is CASSSGGTGGWSDSPLHF. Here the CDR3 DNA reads TGTGCCAGCAGCTCCGGAGGGACAGGGGGATGGAGTGATTCACCCCTCCACTTT.

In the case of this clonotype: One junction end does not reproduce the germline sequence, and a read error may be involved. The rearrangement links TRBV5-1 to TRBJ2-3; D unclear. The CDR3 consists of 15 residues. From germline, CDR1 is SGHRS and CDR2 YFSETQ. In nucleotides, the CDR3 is TGCGCCAACAGCTTGGAAGGCAGATCTTCAGATACGCAGTATTTT. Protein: CANSLEGRSSDTQYF.

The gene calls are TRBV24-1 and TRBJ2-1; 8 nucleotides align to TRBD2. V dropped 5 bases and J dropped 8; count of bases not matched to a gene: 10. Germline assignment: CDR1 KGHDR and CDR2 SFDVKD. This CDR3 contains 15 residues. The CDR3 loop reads CATSGLTSGLDEQFF. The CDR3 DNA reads TGTGCCACCAGTGGTTTAACTAGCGGACTCGATGAGCAGTTCTTC.

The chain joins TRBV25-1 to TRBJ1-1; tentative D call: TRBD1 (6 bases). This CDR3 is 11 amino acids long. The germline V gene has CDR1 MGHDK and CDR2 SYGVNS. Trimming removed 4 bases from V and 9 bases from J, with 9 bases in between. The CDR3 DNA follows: TGTGCCAGCAGTGGGGGGCGTCAAGCTTTCTTT. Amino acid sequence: CASSGGRQAFF.